This T cell receptor (beta chain) was identified in a study of T-cell reconstitution after alpha-beta-depleted transplantation in children. Germline V gene data show CDR1 as SGHVS and CDR2 as FQNEAQ. The CDR3 totals 18 residues. V was trimmed by 5 bases and J by 7 bases, leaving 26 bases between them. Preparing the TCRbeta library involved the use of unique molecular identifiers. TCRdb recomputed calls from the PCR reads with MiXCR, one row per CDR3 protein. The sample has roughly 500,000 distinct CDR3 sequences; around a third are singletons. The sequencing here drew on PBMCs from the stem cell graft donor, taken from the stem cell graft. The TCR was taken from a human donor who donated a stem cell graft to a child with aplastic anemia. The chain carries TRBV7-8 and TRBJ2-2; weak D call: TRBD1 (5 bases). In nucleotides, the CDR3 is TGTGCCAGCAGCCTCCCTCCTTGGGGCAGAGCCTTTCGCGGGGAGCTGTTTTTT. It is translated as CASSLPPWGRAFRGELFF.